These T cell receptor beta chains were read from a single sample in a study of Tregs in tolerant kidney transplant recipients. The assay was immunoSEQ multiplex PCR, and TCRdb's table has in-frame clones only and misses some. The sample consists of about 77,000 clones, 95% to 98% of them appearing once. The material was CD4+ T cells from blood, obtained before the transplant. The source of these receptors is a human donor who received a combined kidney and bone marrow transplant. CDR3s include the opening cysteine and the closing phenylalanine or tryptophan. The D gene is left open where the match is weak. Size is stated for part of the rows, as once, few or many counts, or as a class when the clone is expanded.

length: 16; J: TRBJ2-7; D: TRBD1; size: once; V: TRBV5-1; CDR3: CASSPDRVGTPSEQYF; DNA: TGCGCCAGCAGCCCGGACAGGGTTGGGACCCCATCCGAGCAGTACTTC
length: 16; J: TRBJ2-7; D: NA; size: NA; V: TRBV10-3; CDR3: CAISDLGGRSSYEQYF; DNA: TGTGCCATCAGTGACTTAGGGGGTCGGAGCTCCTACGAGCAGTACTTC
length: 14; J: TRBJ1-5; D: TRBD1; size: NA; V: TRBV18; CDR3: CASSPEGARQPQHF; DNA: TGTGCCAGCTCACCGGAGGGGGCAAGGCAGCCCCAGCATTTT
length: 14; J: TRBJ1-2; D: TRBD1; size: once; V: TRBV2; CDR3: CASRRGQGWDGYTF; DNA: TGTGCCAGCAGGAGGGGACAGGGGTGGGATGGCTACACCTTC
length: 14; J: TRBJ2-3; D: TRBD2; size: NA; V: TRBV4-3; CDR3: CASSPSGVTDTQYF; DNA: TGCGCCAGCAGCCCTAGCGGGGTCACAGATACGCAGTATTTT
length: 12; J: TRBJ2-5; D: NA; size: NA; V: TRBV6-5; CDR3: CASRGALETQYF; DNA: TGTGCCAGCCGAGGAGCCTTGGAGACCCAGTACTTC
length: 13; J: TRBJ2-1; D: NA; size: NA; V: TRBV15; CDR3: CATGRKSYNEQFF; DNA: TGTGCCACCGGCCGCAAATCCTACAATGAGCAGTTCTTC
length: 13; J: TRBJ2-3; D: NA; size: NA; V: TRBV5-1; CDR3: CASSLERADTQYF; DNA: TGCGCCAGCAGCTTGGAGAGGGCAGATACGCAGTATTTT
length: 14; J: TRBJ1-5; D: TRBD1; size: NA; V: TRBV6-5; CDR3: CASRPGTAGQPQHF; DNA: TGTGCCAGCAGGCCAGGGACAGCAGGGCAGCCCCAGCATTTT
length: 14; J: TRBJ2-5; D: NA; size: NA; V: TRBV28; CDR3: CASRFIDRQETQYF; DNA: TGTGCCAGCAGATTTATTGACAGACAAGAGACCCAGTACTTC
length: 18; J: TRBJ2-1; D: TRBD2; size: NA; V: TRBV7-2; CDR3: CASSSWGLAGYSYNEQFF; DNA: TGTGCCAGCAGCTCCTGGGGACTAGCGGGGTATTCCTACAATGAGCAGTTCTTC